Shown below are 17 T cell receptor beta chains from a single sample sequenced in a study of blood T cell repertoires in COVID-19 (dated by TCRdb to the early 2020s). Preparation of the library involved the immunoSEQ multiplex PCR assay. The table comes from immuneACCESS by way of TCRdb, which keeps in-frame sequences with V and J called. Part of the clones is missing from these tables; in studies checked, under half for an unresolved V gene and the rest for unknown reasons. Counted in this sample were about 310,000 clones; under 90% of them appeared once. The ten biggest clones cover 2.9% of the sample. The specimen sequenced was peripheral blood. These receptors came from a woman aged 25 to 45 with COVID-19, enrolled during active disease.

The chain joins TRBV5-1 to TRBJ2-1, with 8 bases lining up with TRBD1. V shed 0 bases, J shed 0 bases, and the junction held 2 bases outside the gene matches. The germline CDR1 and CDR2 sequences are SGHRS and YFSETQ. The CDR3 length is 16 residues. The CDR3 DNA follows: TGCGCCAGCAGCTTGGCCGGGACAGGCTCCTACAATGAGCAGTTCTTC. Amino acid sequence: CASSLAGTGSYNEQFF.

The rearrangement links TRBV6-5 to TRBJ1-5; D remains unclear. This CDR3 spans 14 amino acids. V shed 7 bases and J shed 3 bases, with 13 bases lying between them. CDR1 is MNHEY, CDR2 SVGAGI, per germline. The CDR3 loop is CASTSRSDNQPQHF. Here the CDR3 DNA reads TGTGCCAGCACTTCGAGATCTGACAATCAGCCCCAGCATTTT.

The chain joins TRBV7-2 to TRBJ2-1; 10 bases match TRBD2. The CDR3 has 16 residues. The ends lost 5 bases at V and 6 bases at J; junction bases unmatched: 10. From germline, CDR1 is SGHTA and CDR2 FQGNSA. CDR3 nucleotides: TGTGCCAGCAGCACTCTTAGCGGGAGGAGGTTCAATGAGCAGTTCTTC. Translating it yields CASSTLSGRRFNEQFF.

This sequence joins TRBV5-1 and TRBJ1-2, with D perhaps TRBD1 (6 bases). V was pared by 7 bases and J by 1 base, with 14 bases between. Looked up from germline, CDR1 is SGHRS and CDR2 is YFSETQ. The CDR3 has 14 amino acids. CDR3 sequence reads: CASQPEGGNYGYTF. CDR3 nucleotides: TGCGCCAGCCAACCTGAAGGGGGTAACTATGGCTACACCTTC.

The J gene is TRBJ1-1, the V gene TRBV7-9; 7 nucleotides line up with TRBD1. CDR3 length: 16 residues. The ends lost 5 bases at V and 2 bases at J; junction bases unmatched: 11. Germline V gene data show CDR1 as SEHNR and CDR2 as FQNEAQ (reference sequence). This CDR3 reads CASSASLTGLNTEAFF. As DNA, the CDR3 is TGTGCCAGCAGCGCCTCTTTGACAGGGTTAAACACTGAAGCTTTCTTT.

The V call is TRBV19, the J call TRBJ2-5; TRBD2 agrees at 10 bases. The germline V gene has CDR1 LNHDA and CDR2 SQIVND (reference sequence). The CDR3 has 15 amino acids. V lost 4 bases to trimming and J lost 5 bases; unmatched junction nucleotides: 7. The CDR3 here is CASSRDPSGSETQYF. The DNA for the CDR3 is TGTGCCAGTAGTAGAGACCCTAGCGGGAGCGAGACCCAGTACTTC.

The CDR3 DNA reads as TGTGCCAGCAGCAAAGGGGAGGATGAATGTCCTAGCACAGATACGCAGTATTTT. It yields the protein CASSKGEDECPSTDTQYF. The gene calls are TRBV21-1 and TRBJ2-3; the table's D gene call, TRBD2, was not cross checked with the DNA. TRBV21-1 is reported as a pseudogene. The CDR3 loop spans 18 amino acids.

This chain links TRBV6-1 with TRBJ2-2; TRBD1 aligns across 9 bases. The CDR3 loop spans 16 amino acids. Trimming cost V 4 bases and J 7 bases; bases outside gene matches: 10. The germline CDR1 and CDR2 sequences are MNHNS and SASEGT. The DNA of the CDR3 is TGTGCCAGCAGTGTTCCGCCGGGACAGGGAATCGGGGAGCTGTTTTTT. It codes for CASSVPPGQGIGELFF.

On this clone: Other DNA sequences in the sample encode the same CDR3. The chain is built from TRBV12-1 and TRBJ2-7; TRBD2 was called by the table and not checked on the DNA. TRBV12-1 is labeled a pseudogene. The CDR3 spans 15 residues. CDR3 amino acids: CASSDGLAGSYEQYF. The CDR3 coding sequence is TGTGCCAGCAGCGATGGACTAGCGGGGTCCTACGAGCAGTACTTC.

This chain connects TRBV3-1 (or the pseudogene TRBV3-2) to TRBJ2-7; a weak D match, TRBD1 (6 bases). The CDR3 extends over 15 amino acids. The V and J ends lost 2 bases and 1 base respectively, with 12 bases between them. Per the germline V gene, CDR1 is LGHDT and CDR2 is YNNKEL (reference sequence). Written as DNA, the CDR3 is TGTGCCAGCAGCCAAACCCCACAGGGATCCTACGAGCAGTACTTC. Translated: CASSQTPQGSYEQYF.

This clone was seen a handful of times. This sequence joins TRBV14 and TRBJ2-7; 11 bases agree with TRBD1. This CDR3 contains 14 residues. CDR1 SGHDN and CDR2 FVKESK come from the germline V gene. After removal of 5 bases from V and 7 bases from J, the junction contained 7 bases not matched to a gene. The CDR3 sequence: CASSKRTGGWEQYF. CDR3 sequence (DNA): TGTGCCAGCAGCAAGAGGACAGGGGGCTGGGAGCAGTACTTC.

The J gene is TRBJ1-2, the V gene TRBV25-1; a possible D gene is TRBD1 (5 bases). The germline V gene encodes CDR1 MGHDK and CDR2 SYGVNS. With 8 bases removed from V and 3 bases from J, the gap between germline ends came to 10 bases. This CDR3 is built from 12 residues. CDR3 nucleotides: TGTGCCAGCTCGGGCAGGGACTATGGCTACACCTTC. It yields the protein CASSGRDYGYTF.

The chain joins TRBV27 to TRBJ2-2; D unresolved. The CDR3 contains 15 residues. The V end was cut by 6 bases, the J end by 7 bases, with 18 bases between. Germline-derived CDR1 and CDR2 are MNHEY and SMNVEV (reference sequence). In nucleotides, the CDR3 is TGTGCCAGCAGCTTCAATAGCCTGTTCAGCGGGGAGCTGTTTTTT. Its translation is CASSFNSLFSGELFF.

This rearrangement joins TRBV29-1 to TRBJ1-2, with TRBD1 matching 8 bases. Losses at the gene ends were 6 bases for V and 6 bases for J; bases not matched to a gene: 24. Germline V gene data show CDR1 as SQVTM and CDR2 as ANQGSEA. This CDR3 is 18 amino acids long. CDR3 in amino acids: CSVIPELYEGQGRNGYTF. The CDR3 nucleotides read TGCAGCGTAATACCTGAGTTGTACGAAGGACAGGGCAGGAATGGCTACACCTTC.

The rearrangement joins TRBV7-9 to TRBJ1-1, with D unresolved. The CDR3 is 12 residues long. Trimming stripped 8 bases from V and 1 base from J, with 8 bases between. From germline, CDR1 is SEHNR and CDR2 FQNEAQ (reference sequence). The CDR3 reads CASASENTEAFF. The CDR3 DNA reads TGTGCCAGCGCCAGCGAGAACACTGAAGCTTTCTTT.

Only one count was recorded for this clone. The DNA of the CDR3 is TGCAGCGTGGATCGACAGGGGGACTATGGCTACACCTTC. Translating it yields CSVDRQGDYGYTF. The chain recombines TRBV29-1 with TRBJ1-2; TRBD1 matches 9 bases. The germline V gene has CDR1 SQVTM and CDR2 ANQGSEA. The CDR3 loop spans 13 amino acids. The junction had 5 bases not matched to a gene; V was cut back by 6 bases and J by 3 bases.

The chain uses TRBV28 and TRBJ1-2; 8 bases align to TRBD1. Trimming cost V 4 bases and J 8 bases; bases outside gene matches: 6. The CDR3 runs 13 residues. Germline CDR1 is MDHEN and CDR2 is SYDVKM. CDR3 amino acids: CASSSGQGGGYTF. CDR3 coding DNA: TGTGCCAGCAGTTCTGGACAGGGTGGAGGCTACACCTTC.